The present TCR beta chain was sequenced within a study of yellow fever vaccine responses in identical twins. Details on this clonotype: Antigen specificity is unknown.

Germline V gene data show CDR1 as KGHSH and CDR2 as LQKENI. V lost 5 bases and J 0 bases, leaving 3 bases between the germline ends. The CDR3 contains 12 residues. Study-wide results and caveats: Each twin's T cell response to the vaccine was reported to look partly convergent and partly personalized.

TCRdb called the RT-PCR reads again in MiXCR, with one record for every CDR3 protein. The table records about 14,000 distinct CDR3 sequences, about four fifths of them present only once. The source is a woman aged 18-29 years who received the yellow fever vaccine. Sample: T cells from blood (PBMCs), unsorted or a sorted subset (not recorded which), taken before or after yellow fever vaccination (not recorded which). The chain couples TRBV18 to TRBJ2-3, with D unclear. DNA for the CDR3: TGTGCCAGCTCATCCAGCACAGATACGCAGTATTTT. Protein sequence: CASSSSTDTQYF.